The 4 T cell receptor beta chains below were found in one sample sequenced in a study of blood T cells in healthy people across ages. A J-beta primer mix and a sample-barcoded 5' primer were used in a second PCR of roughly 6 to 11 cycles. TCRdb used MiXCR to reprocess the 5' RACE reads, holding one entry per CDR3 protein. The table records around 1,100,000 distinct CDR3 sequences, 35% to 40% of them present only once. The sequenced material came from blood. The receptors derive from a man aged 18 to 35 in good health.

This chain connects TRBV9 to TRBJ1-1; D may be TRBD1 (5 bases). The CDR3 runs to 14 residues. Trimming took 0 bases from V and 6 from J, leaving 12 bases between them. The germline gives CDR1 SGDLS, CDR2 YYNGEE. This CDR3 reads CASSVGIGVAEAFF. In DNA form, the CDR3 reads TGTGCCAGCAGCGTAGGCATAGGGGTTGCTGAAGCTTTCTTT.

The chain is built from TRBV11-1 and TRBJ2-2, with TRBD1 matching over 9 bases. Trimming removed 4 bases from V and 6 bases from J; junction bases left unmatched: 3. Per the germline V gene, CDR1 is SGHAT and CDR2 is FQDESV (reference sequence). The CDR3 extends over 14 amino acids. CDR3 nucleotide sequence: TGTGCCAGCAGCTGGGACAGGGAAGCCGGGGAGCTGTTTTTT. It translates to CASSWDREAGELFF.

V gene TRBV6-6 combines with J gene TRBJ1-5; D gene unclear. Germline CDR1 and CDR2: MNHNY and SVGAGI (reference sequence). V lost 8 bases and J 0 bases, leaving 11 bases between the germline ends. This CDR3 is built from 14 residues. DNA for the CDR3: TGTGCCAGCGCAGGTCCCCCTAGCAATCAGCCCCAGCATTTT. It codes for CASAGPPSNQPQHF.

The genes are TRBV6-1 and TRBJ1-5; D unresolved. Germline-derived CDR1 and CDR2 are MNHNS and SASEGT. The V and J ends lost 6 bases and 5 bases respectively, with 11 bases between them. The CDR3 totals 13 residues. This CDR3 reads CASSEREDQPQHF. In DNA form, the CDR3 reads TGTGCCAGCAGCGAAAGGGAGGATCAGCCCCAGCATTTT.